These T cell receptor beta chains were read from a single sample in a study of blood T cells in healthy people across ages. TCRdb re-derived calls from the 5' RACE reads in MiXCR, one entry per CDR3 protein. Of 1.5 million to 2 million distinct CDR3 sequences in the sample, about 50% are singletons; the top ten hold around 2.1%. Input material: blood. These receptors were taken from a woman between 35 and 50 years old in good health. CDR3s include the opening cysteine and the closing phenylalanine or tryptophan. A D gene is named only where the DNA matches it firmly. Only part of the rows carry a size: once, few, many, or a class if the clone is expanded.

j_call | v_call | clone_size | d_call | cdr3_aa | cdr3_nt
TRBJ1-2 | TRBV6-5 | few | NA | CASTPGHYGYTF | TGTGCCAGCACCCCAGGGCACTATGGCTACACCTTC
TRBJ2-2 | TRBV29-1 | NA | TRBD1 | CSVEPTGSNTGELFF | TGCAGCGTTGAACCGACAGGGTCGAACACCGGGGAGCTGTTTTTT
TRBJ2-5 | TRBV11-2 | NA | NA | CASSFAAAYQETQYF | TGTGCCAGCAGCTTCGCTGCTGCGTACCAAGAGACCCAGTACTTC
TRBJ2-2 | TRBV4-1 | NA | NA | CASSHDYTGELFF | TGCGCCAGCAGCCATGATTACACCGGGGAGCTGTTTTTT
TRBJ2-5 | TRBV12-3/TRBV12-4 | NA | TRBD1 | CASNRDRVGEQYF | TGTGCCAGCAACCGCGACAGGGTTGGGGAGCAGTACTTC
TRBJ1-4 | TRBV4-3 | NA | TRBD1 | CASSTGQGDQKLFF | TGCGCCAGCAGCACGGGACAGGGGGATCAAAAACTGTTTTTT
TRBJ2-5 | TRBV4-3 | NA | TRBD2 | CASSQRGLAGGFQETQYF | TGCGCCAGCAGCCAAAGAGGACTAGCGGGGGGATTCCAAGAGACCCAGTACTTC
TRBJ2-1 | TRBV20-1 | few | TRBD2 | CSATSSGGYNEQFF | TGCAGTGCTACATCTAGCGGGGGGTACAATGAGCAGTTCTTC
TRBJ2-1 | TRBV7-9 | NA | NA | CASSPPLEGVYNEQFF | TGTGCCAGCAGCCCACCATTGGAGGGAGTGTACAATGAGCAGTTCTTC
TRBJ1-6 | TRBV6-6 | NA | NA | CASSFPETGNSPLHF | TGTGCCAGCAGTTTCCCAGAGACAGGCAATTCACCCCTCCACTTT
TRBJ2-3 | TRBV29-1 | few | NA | CSVEERGRGLDTQYF | TGCAGCGTTGAAGAGCGGGGGCGCGGTCTGGATACGCAGTATTTT
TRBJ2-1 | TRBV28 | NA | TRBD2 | CASRDPAGVQFF | TGTGCCAGCAGGGACCCAGCGGGGGTACAGTTCTTC
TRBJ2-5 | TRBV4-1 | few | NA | CASSHPRDTLPYNQETQYF | TGCGCCAGCAGCCATCCCCGGGACACACTCCCTTACAACCAAGAGACCCAGTACTTC
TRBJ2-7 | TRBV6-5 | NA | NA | CASSYTPGPIYEQYF | TGTGCCAGCAGTTACACTCCGGGACCGATCTACGAGCAGTACTTC
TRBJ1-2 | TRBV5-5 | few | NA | CASRSPRRGQNYGYTF | TGTGCCAGCAGATCCCCTCGTCGGGGGCAAAACTATGGCTACACCTTC
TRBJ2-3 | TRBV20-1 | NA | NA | CSARTGRETDTQYF | TGCAGTGCTAGGACGGGAAGGGAGACAGATACGCAGTATTTT
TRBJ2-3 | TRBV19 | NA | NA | CASSISSGNSRTDTQYF | TGTGCCAGTAGTATTTCCTCCGGCAATAGTCGCACAGATACGCAGTATTTT
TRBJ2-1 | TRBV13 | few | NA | CASSFAHNEQFF | TGTGCCAGCAGCTTCGCCCACAATGAGCAGTTCTTC
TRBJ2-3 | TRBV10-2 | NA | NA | CASKAEGRTDTQYF | TGCGCCAGCAAGGCCGAGGGCCGCACAGATACGCAGTATTTT
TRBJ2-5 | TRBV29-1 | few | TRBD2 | CSVVIPGGETQYF | TGCAGCGTTGTAATCCCCGGGGGGGAGACCCAGTACTTC
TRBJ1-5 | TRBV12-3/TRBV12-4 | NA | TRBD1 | CASRTGGEQPQHF | TGTGCCAGCAGAACAGGGGGGGAACAGCCCCAGCATTTT
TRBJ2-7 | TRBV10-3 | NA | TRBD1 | CAISGGQGRLGEQYF | TGTGCCATCAGCGGGGGACAGGGAAGGTTGGGTGAGCAGTACTTC
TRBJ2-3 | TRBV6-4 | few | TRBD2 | CASSTSTVPGAQYF | TGTGCCAGTTCGACTAGCACCGTCCCAGGAGCGCAGTATTTT
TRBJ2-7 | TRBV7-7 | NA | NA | CASSLGPGYNEQYF | TGTGCTAGCAGCTTAGGTCCGGGTTACAATGAGCAGTACTTC
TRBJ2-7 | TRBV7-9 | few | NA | CASSLGGLGTYEQYF | TGTGCCAGCAGCTTAGGTGGTTTGGGTACCTACGAGCAGTACTTC
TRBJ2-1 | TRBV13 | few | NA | CASSLDFGNIGGNEQFF | TGTGCCAGCAGCTTAGACTTCGGGAACATTGGAGGCAATGAGCAGTTCTTC
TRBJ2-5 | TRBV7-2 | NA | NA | CASSTRGPETQYF | TGTGCCAGCAGCACCCGGGGACCGGAGACCCAGTACTTC
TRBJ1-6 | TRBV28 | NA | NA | CASSPLTSSYNSPLHF | TGTGCCAGCAGTCCCCTGACGAGCTCCTATAATTCACCCCTCCACTTT
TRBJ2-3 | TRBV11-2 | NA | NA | CASRKTGASTDTQYF | TGTGCCAGCAGGAAGACAGGCGCAAGCACAGATACGCAGTATTTT
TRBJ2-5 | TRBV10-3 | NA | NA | CAISDDRYNEQYF | TGTGCCATCAGTGACGACAGGTACAATGAGCAGTACTTC
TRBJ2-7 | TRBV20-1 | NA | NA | CSARDLQGNVSYEQYF | TGCAGTGCTAGAGATCTGCAGGGTAACGTCTCCTACGAGCAGTACTTC
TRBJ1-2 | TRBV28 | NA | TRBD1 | CASSFPDRAEGYTF | TGTGCCAGCAGTTTTCCCGACAGGGCGGAAGGCTACACCTTC
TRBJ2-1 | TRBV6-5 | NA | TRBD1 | CASRLDRAGSNEQFF | TGTGCCAGCAGACTCGACAGGGCTGGTTCAAATGAGCAGTTCTTC
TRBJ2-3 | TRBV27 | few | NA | CASSLRDLADTQYF | TGTGCCAGCAGTTTACGGGACTTGGCGGATACGCAGTATTTT
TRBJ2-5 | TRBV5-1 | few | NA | CASSLMGPEETQYF | TGCGCCAGCAGCTTGATGGGCCCCGAAGAGACCCAGTACTTC
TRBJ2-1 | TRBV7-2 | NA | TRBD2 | CASSLRRAGGFSYNEQFF | TGTGCCAGCAGCCTCCGAAGGGCGGGGGGCTTCTCCTACAATGAGCAGTTCTTC
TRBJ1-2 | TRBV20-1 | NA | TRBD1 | CSASPQGADLGYTF | TGCAGTGCTAGTCCCCAGGGGGCTGACCTTGGCTACACCTTC
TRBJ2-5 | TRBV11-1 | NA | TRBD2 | CASSPGTSGGIFQETQYF | TGTGCCAGCAGCCCAGGGACTAGCGGGGGGATCTTCCAAGAGACCCAGTACTTC
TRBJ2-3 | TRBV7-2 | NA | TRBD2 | CASSLDSRGATDTQYF | TGTGCCAGCAGCTTAGATTCGCGGGGGGCCACAGATACGCAGTATTTT
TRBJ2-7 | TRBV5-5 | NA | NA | CASSVDIMGEQYF | TGTGCCAGCAGCGTGGACATCATGGGCGAGCAGTACTTC
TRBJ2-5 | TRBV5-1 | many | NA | CASSANPGSETQYF | TGCGCCAGCAGCGCCAACCCGGGGTCAGAGACCCAGTACTTC
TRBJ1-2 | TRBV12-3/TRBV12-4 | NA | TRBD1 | CASSLAQGAKYDGHTF | TGTGCCAGCAGTTTGGCGCAGGGGGCAAAATACGATGGCCACACCTTC
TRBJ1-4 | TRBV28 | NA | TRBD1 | CASRTHQGAREKLFF | TGTGCCAGCAGGACTCACCAGGGGGCGAGGGAAAAACTGTTTTTT
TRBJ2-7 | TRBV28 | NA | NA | CASRPIWDGEQYF | TGTGCCAGCAGACCCATCTGGGATGGAGAGCAGTACTTC
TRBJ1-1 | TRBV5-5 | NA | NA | CASSLVLGVGAFF | TGTGCCAGCAGCTTGGTTCTAGGGGTCGGAGCTTTCTTT
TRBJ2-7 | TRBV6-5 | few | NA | CASSTRTTLEQYF | TGTGCCAGCAGTACGAGGACTACCTTGGAGCAGTACTTC
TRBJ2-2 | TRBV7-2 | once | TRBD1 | CASSLSRTGTGVTGELFF | TGTGCCAGCAGCTTATCCCGGACCGGGACAGGGGTGACCGGGGAGCTGTTTTTT
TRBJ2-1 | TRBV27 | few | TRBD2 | CASSSLGSGGYNEQFF | TGTGCCAGCAGTTCACTCGGGAGCGGGGGGTACAATGAGCAGTTCTTC
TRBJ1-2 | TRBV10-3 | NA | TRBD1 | CAITQQGNYGYTF | TGTGCCATCACTCAACAGGGGAACTATGGCTACACCTTC
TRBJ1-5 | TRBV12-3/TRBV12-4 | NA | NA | CASRTGQTNQPQHF | TGTGCCAGCAGGACTGGACAAACCAATCAGCCCCAGCATTTT
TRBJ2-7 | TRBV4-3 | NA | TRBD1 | CASSQQTGTYEQYF | TGCGCCAGCAGCCAACAGACAGGGACCTACGAGCAGTACTTC
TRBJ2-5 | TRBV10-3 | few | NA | CAISENPGTPKTQYF | TGTGCCATCAGTGAGAACCCCGGGACACCAAAGACCCAGTACTTC
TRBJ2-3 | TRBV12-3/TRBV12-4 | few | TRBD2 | CASSFSGGPSDTQYF | TGTGCCAGCAGTTTCTCGGGGGGGCCATCAGATACGCAGTATTTT
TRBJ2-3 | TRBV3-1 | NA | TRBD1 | CASSQEGQGVSDTQYF | TGTGCCAGCAGCCAAGAAGGTCAGGGGGTATCGGATACGCAGTATTTT
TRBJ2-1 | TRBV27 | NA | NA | CASSLWGTDSYNEQFF | TGTGCCAGCAGTTTATGGGGGACGGATTCCTACAATGAGCAGTTCTTC
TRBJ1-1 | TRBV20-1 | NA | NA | CSARESTGLPEAFF | TGCAGTGCTAGAGAGTCGACAGGATTGCCTGAAGCTTTCTTT
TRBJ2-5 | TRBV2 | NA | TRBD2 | CASFGAGAVETQYF | TGTGCCAGCTTCGGAGCGGGGGCCGTAGAGACCCAGTACTTC
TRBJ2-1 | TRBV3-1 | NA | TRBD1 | CASKIGQERSYNEQFF | TGTGCCAGCAAAATTGGACAGGAGCGATCCTACAATGAGCAGTTCTTC
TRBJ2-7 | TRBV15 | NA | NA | CATSKVAGQIYEQYF | TGTGCCACCAGCAAAGTTGCAGGACAAATCTACGAGCAGTACTTC